This T cell receptor (beta chain) comes out of a study of blood T cells in healthy people across ages. PBMCs, at least 7 million per sample, were isolated. A J-beta primer mix and a sample-barcoded 5' primer were used in a second PCR of roughly 7 to 12 cycles. A single record per CDR3 protein comes from TCRdb applying MiXCR to the 5' RACE reads. The table includes roughly 1.9 million distinct CDR3 sequences, about two fifths detected once. The germline gives CDR1 DFQATT, CDR2 SNEGSKA (reference sequence). The CDR3 loop spans 16 amino acids. V was trimmed by 4 bases and J by 2 bases, leaving 18 bases between them.

This chain uses TRBV20-1 with TRBJ2-1, with D possibly TRBD2 on 6 matching bases. The sequence derives from a human donor in good health. Sequenced sample: blood. The CDR3 DNA reads as TGCAGTGCTAACTTTAGGCGGGGCGATCCCTACAATGAGCAGTTCTTC. This gives the protein CSANFRRGDPYNEQFF.